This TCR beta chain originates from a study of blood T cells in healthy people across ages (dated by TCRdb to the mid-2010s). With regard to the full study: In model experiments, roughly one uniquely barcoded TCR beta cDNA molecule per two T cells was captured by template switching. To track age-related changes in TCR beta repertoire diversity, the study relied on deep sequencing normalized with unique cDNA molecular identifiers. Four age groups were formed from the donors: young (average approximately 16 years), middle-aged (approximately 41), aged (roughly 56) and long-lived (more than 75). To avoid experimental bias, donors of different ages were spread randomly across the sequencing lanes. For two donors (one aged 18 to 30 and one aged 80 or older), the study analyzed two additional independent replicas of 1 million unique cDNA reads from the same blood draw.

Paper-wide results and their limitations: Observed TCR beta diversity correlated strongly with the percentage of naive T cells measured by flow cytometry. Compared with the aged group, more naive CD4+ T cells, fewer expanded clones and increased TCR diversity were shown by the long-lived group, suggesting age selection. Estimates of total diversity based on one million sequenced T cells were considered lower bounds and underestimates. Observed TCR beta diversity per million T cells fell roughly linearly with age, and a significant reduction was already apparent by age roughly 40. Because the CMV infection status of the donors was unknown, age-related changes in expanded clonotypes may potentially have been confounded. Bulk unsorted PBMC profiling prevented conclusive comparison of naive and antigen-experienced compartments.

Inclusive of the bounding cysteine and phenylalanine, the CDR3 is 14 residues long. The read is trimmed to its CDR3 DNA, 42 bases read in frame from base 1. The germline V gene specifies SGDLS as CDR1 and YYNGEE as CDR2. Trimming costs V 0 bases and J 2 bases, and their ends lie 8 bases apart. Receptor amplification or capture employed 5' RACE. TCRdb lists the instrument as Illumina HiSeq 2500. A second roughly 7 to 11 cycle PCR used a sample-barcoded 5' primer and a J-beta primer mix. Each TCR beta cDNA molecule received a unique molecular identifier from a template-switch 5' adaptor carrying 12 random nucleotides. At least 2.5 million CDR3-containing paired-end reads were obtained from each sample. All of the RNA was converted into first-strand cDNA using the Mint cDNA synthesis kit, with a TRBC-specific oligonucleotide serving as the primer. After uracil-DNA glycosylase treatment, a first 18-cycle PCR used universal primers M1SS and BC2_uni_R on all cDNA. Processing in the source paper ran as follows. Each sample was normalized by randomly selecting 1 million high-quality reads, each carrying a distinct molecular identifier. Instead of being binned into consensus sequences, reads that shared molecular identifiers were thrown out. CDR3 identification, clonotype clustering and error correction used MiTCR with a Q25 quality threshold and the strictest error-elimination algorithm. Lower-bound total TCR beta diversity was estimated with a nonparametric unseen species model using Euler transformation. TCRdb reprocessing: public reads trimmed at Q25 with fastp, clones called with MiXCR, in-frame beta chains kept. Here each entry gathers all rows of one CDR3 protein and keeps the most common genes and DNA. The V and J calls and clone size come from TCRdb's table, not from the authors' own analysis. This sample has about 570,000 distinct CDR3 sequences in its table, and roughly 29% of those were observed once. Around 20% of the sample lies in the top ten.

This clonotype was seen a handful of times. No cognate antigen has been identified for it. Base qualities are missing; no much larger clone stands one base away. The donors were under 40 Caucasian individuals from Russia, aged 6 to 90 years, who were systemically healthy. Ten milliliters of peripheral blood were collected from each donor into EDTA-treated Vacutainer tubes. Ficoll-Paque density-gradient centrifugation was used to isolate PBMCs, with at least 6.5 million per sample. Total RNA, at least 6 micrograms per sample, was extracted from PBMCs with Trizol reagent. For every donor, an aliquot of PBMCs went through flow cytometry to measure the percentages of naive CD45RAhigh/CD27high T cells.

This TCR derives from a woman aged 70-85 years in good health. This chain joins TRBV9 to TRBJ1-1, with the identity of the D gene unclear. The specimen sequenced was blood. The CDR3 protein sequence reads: CASSVAAVNTEAFF. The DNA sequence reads TGTGCCAGCAGCGTAGCGGCAGTTAACACTGAAGCTTTCTTT.